The clone carrying this T cell receptor beta chain was picked up many times. Its antigen is not known. This CDR3 spans 14 amino acids. CDR1 and CDR2 (germline): SEHNR, FQNEAQ (reference sequence). V was pared by 6 bases and J by 3 bases, with 6 bases of the junction left unmatched. RNA transcripts were the source from which TCR beta CDR3 regions were amplified. HTBI primers primed a first-round RT-PCR, and a second-round multiplex PCR followed. MiXCR, run by TCRdb on the multiplex PCR reads, gives a single entry per CDR3 protein. The sample lists about 370,000 distinct CDR3 sequences, roughly a sixth occurring once. The data were obtained in a study of Graves' ophthalmopathy and Graves' hyperthyroidism. Overall study context: No treatment had been given when peripheral blood was collected at initial diagnosis. General study points: Blood shared most expanded thyroid clonotypes above 0.001 frequency.

The genes are TRBV7-9 and TRBJ2-7; 9 nucleotides agree with TRBD1. The source of this sequence is an adult woman with stable Graves' hyperthyroidism. What was sequenced was peripheral blood. The CDR3: CASSFGTGLYEQYF. CDR3 sequence (DNA): TGTGCCAGCAGTTTTGGGACAGGGCTCTACGAGCAGTACTTC. Drawing the rest from reference TRBV7-9 and TRBJ2-7, the complete variable domain is DTGVSQNPRHKITKRGQNVTFRCDPISEHNRLYWYRQTLGQGPEFLTYFQNEAQLEKSRLLSDRFSAERPKGSFSTLEIQRTEQGDSAMYLCASSFGTGLYEQYFGPGTRLTVT.